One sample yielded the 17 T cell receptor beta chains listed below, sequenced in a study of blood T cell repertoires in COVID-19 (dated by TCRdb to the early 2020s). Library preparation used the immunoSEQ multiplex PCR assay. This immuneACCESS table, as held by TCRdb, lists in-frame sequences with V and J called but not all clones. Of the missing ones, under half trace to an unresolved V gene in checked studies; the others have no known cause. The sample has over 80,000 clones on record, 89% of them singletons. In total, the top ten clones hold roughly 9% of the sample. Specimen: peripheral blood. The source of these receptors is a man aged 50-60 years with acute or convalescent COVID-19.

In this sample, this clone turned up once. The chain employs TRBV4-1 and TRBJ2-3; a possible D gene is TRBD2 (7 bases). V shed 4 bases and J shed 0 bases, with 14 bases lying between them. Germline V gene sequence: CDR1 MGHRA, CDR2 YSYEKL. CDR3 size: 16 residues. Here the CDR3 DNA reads TGCGCCAGCAGCCCCGAGGGGGGGGCTAGCACAGATACGCAGTATTTT. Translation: CASSPEGGASTDTQYF.

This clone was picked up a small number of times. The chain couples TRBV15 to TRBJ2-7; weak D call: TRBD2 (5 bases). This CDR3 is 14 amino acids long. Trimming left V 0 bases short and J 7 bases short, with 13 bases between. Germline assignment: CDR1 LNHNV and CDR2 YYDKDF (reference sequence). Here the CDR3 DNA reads TGTGCCACCAGCAGAGATTTGACGGAGGAGGAGCAGTACTTC. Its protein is CATSRDLTEEEQYF.

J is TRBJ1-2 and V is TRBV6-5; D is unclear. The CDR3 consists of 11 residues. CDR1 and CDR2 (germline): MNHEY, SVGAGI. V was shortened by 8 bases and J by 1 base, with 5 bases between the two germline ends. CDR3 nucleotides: TGTGCCAGCGCGGGTAACTATGGCTACACCTTC. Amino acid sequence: CASAGNYGYTF.

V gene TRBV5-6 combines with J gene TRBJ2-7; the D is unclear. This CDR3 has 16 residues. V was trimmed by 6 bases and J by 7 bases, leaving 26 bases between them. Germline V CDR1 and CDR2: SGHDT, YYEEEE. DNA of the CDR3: TGTGCCAGCACCCTATTGGGCCCCGGCTTATCTCGGGAGCAGTACTTC. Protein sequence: CASTLLGPGLSREQYF. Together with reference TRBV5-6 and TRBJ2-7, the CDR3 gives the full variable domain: DAGVTQSPTHLIKTRGQQVTLRCSPKSGHDTVSWYQQALGQGPQFIFQYYEEEERQRGNFPDRFSGHQFPNYSSELNVNALLLGDSALYLCASTLLGPGLSREQYFGPGTRLTVT.

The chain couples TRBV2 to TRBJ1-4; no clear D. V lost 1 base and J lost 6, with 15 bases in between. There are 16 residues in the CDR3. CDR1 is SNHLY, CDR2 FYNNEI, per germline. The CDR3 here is CASSEDLRSRYEKLFF. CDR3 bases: TGTGCCAGCAGTGAAGATCTTCGGTCCCGGTATGAAAAACTGTTTTTT.

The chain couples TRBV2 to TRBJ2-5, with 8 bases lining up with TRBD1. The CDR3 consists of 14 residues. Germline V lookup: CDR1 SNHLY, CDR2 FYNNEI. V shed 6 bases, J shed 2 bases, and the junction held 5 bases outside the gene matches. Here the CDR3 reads CASRTNRGQETQYF. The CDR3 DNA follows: TGTGCCAGCAGAACGAACAGGGGGCAAGAGACCCAGTACTTC.

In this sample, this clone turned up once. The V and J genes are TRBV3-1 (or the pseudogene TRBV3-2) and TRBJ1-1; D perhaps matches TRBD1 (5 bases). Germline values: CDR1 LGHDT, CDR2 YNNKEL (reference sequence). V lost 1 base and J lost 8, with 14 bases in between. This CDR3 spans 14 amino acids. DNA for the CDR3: TGTGCCAGCAGCCAAGGGGGAACCTACAGGGAAGCTTTCTTT. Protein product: CASSQGGTYREAFF.

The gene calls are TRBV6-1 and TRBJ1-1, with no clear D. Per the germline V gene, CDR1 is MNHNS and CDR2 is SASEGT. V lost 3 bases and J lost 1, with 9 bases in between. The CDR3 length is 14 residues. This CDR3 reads CASSEWSRNTEAFF. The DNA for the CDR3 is TGTGCCAGCAGTGAGTGGAGTAGGAACACTGAAGCTTTCTTT.

CDR3 residues: CASSLDSGDYNEQFF. The CDR3 nucleotides are TGCGCCAGCAGCTTGGATAGCGGGGATTACAATGAGCAGTTCTTC. The chain links TRBV5-1 to TRBJ2-1, with 8 nucleotides matching TRBD2. The CDR3 runs 15 residues. The V gene's germline CDR1 is SGHRS and CDR2 YFSETQ. V trimming: 0 bases; J trimming: 4 bases; junction bases outside the gene matches: 3.

CDR3 nucleotide sequence: TGTGCCTGGAGTGCAACAGGGGCACAGGGTGAAAAACTGTTTTTT. Encoded protein: CAWSATGAQGEKLFF. The chain is built from TRBV30 and TRBJ1-4; 7 bases fit TRBD1. The CDR3 is 15 residues long. CDR1 GTSNPN and CDR2 SVGIG come from the germline V gene (reference sequence). Trimming at V came to 1 base and at J to 7 bases, leaving 9 bases not matched to a gene. The variable domain in full, with the rest retrieved from reference TRBV30 and TRBJ1-4, is SQTIHQWPATLVQPVGSPLSLECTVEGTSNPNLYWYRQAAGRGLQLLFYSVGIGQISSEVPQNLSASRPQDRQFILSSKKLLLSDSGFYLCAWSATGAQGEKLFFGSGTQLSVL.

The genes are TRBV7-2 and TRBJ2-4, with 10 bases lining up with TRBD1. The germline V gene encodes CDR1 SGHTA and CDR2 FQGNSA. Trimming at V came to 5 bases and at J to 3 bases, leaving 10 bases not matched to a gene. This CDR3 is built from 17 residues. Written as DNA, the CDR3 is TGTGCCAGCAGCACCTTGACAGGGGACAGGGGCAAAAACATTCAGTACTTC. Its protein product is CASSTLTGDRGKNIQYF.

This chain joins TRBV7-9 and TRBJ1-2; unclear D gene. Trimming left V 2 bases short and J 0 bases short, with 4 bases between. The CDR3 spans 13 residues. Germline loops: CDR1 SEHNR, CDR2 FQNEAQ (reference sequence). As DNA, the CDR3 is TGTGCCAGCAGCTTAAAGCCTAACTATGGCTACACCTTC. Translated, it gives CASSLKPNYGYTF.

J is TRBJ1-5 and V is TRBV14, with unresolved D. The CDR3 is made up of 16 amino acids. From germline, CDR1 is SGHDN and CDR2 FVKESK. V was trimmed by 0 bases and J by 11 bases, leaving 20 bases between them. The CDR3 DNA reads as TGTGCCAGCAGCCAAGATCTTACGACTGGGAGGTTGTCCCAGCATTTT. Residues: CASSQDLTTGRLSQHF. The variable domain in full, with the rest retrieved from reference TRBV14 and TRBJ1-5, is EAGVTQFPSHSVIEKGQTVTLRCDPISGHDNLYWYRRVMGKEIKFLLHFVKESKQDESGMPNNRFLAERTGGTYSTLKVQPAELEDSGVYFCASSQDLTTGRLSQHFGDGTRLSIL.

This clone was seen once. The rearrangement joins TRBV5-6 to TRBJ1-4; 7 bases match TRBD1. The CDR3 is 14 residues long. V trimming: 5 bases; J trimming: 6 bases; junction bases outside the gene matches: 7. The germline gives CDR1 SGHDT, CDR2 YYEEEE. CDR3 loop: CASRSQGNDEKLFF. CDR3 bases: TGTGCCAGCAGATCACAGGGGAACGATGAAAAACTGTTTTTT.

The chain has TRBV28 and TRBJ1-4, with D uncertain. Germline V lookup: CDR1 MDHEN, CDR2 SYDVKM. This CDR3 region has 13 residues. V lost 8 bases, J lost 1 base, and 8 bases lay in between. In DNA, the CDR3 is TGTGCCAGCGTTACTGGAACTAATGAAAAACTGTTTTTT. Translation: CASVTGTNEKLFF.

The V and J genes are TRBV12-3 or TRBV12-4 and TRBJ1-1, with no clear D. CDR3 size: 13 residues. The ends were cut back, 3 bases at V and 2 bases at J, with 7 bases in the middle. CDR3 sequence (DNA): TGTGCCAGCAGTTTTGGAGATAACACTGAAGCTTTCTTT. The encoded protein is CASSFGDNTEAFF.

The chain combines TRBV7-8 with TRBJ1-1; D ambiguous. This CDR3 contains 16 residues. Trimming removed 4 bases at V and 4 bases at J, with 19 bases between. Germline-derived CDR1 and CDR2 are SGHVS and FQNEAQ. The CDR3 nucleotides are TGTGCCAGCAGCTGGACGACGAGACACGGGAGCACTGAAGCTTTCTTT. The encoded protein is CASSWTTRHGSTEAFF.